This TCR beta chain comes out of a study of cytomegalovirus exposure and HLA in healthy donors. General observations from the study: Reportedly, diagnosis of cytomegalovirus status by the classifier showed high specificity and sensitivity.

CDR1 and CDR2 (germline): MDHEN, SYDVKM. Trimming stripped 7 bases from V and 1 base from J, with 11 bases between. The CDR3 covers 14 residues. The study ran its PCR with 60 Vbeta and 13 Jbeta primers. The table came from immunoSEQ multiplex PCR; TCRdb's copy has only in-frame clones and leaves some out. The table includes 95,000 to 110,000 clones, 74% detected once. As to this clone: Its antigen is currently unknown.

The chain employs TRBV28 and TRBJ1-5; D is unclear. Source material: PBMCs. The source is a woman aged 40 to 50 in good health and CMV-seropositive. The CDR3 loop reads CASTDSGSNQPQHF. CDR3 DNA sequence: TGTGCCAGCACCGACTCCGGAAGCAATCAGCCCCAGCATTTT.